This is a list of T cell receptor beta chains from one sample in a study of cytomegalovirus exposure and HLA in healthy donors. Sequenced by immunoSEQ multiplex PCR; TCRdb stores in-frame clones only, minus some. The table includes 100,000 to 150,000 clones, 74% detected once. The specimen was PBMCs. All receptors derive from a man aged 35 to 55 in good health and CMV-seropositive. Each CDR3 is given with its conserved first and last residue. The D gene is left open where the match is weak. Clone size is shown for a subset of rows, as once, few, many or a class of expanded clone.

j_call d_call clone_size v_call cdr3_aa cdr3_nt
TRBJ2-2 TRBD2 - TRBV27 CASSLQRDYRDTGELFF TGTGCCAGCAGTTTACAGCGGGATTACCGGGACACCGGGGAGCTGTTTTTT
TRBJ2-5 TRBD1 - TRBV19 CASSSNTGVRGTQYF TGTGCCAGTAGTTCCAATACAGGGGTCCGAGGGACCCAGTACTTC
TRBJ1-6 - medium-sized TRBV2 CASSVGRSSNSPLHF TGTGCCAGCAGTGTCGGGAGGTCCTCTAATTCACCCCTCCACTTT
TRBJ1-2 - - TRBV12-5 CASGLSQAGFVGYTF TGTGCTAGTGGTTTGTCCCAAGCGGGGTTCGTGGGCTACACCTTC
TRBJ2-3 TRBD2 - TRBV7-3 CASSLTSAKADTQYF TGTGCCAGCAGCTTGACTAGCGCCAAGGCAGATACGCAGTATTTT
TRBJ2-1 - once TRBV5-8 CASSSVYEQFF TGTGCCAGCAGCTCCGTCTATGAGCAGTTCTTC
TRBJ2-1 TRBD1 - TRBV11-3 CASSLDRQGAGSEQFF TGTGCCAGCAGCTTAGATCGGCAGGGGGCCGGGAGTGAGCAGTTCTTC
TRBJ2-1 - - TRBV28 CASSPPPGQREQFF TGTGCCAGCAGTCCACCCCCCGGCCAGCGGGAGCAGTTCTTC
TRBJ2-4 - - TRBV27 CASSLDQAGAIQYF TGTGCCAGCAGTTTAGATCAGGCGGGTGCCATTCAGTACTTC
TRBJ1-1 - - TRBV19 CASTGGGGNGPEAFF TGTGCCAGTACCGGAGGGGGGGGGAATGGGCCTGAAGCTTTCTTT
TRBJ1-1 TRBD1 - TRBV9 CASSVTGVDTEAFF TGTGCCAGCAGCGTAACAGGGGTGGACACTGAAGCTTTCTTT
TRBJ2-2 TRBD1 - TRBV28 CASSPLPGQDPGELFF TGTGCCAGCAGTCCTCTCCCAGGACAGGACCCCGGGGAGCTGTTTTTT
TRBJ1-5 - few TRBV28 CASNRVTRDQPQHF TGTGCCAGCAATCGGGTAACGCGGGATCAGCCCCAGCATTTT
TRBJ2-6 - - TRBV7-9 CASSLLPRGGANVLTF TGTGCCAGCAGCTTGCTACCTCGGGGGGGGGCCAACGTCCTGACTTTC
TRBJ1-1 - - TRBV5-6 CASSPDLAGEATEAFF TGTGCCAGCAGCCCCGACTTGGCCGGGGAGGCGACTGAAGCTTTCTTT
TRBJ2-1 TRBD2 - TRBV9 CASSVAPTAGGPLVLGNEQFF TGTGCCAGCAGCGTAGCCCCCACTGCGGGGGGGCCATTGGTGCTAGGAAATGAGCAGTTCTTC
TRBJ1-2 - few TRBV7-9 CASSLVGRDYGYTF TGTGCCAGCAGCTTAGTAGGGAGAGACTATGGCTACACCTTC
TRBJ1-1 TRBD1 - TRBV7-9 CASSLPPGQVNTEAFF TGTGCCAGCAGCTTGCCCCCGGGACAGGTGAACACTGAAGCTTTCTTT
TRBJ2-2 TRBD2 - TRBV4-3 CASSQAPSGRNTGELFF TGCGCCAGCAGCCAAGCCCCTAGCGGCAGGAACACCGGGGAGCTGTTTTTT
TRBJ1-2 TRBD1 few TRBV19 CASSLSRQGGLTGYTF TGTGCCAGTAGCCTTTCTAGACAGGGGGGTTTAACAGGCTACACCTTC
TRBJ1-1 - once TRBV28 CASSRHGILTEAFF TGTGCCAGCAGTCGACACGGGATTCTCACTGAAGCTTTCTTT
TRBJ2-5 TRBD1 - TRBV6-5 CASSYTDRDETQYF TGTGCCAGCAGTTACACAGACAGGGATGAGACCCAGTACTTC
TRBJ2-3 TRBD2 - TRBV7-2 CASSRTSGATQYF TGTGCCAGCAGCCGGACTAGCGGGGCAACGCAGTATTTT
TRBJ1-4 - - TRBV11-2 CASSSSTLNEKLFF TGTGCCAGCAGCTCAAGCACCCTCAATGAAAAACTGTTTTTT
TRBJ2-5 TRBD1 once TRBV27 CASSRQGARETQYF TGTGCCAGCAGTCGACAGGGGGCAAGGGAGACCCAGTACTTC
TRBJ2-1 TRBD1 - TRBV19 CASSNRQGGIDEQFF TGTGCCAGTAGTAACCGACAGGGTGGCATCGATGAGCAGTTCTTC
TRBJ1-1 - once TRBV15 CATSRARVAEAFF TGTGCCACCAGCAGAGCCCGGGTTGCTGAAGCTTTCTTT
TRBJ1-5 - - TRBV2 CASSAQGSQPQHF TGTGCCAGCAGTGCACAGGGTAGCCAGCCCCAGCATTTT
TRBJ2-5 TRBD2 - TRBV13 CASSKRGVTQETQYF TGTGCCAGCAGCAAGCGGGGGGTTACCCAAGAGACCCAGTACTTC
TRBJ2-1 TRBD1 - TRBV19 CASSDRDRGLVTYNEQFF TGTGCCAGTAGTGACCGGGACAGGGGATTAGTCACATACAATGAGCAGTTCTTC
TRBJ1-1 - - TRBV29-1 CSVEDFGPNTEAFF TGCAGCGTTGAAGATTTTGGGCCGAACACTGAAGCTTTCTTT
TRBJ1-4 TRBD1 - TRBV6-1 CASSRPGQGDEKLFF TGTGCCAGCAGTAGACCAGGACAGGGGGATGAAAAACTGTTTTTT
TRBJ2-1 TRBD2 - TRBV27 CASSLGTSGSNEQFF TGTGCCAGCAGTTTGGGGACTAGCGGATCCAATGAGCAGTTCTTC
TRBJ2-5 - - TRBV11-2 CASSLEIRETQYF TGTGCCAGCAGCTTAGAGATCAGGGAGACCCAGTACTTC
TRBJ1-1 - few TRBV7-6 CASSSTGNTEAFF TGTGCCAGCAGCTCCACAGGGAACACTGAAGCTTTCTTT
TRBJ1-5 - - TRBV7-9 CASSPRGGNQPQHF TGTGCCAGCAGCCCGCGTGGGGGGAATCAGCCCCAGCATTTT
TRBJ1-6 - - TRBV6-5 CASSYDNSGDSPLHF TGTGCCAGCAGTTACGACAACTCCGGGGATTCACCCCTCCACTTT
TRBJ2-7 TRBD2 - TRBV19 CASSPRGGPDEQYF TGTGCCAGTAGTCCCCGCGGGGGGCCGGACGAGCAGTACTTC
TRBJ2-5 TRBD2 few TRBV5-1 CASSVNSGEETQYF TGCGCCAGCAGCGTAAATAGCGGGGAAGAGACCCAGTACTTC
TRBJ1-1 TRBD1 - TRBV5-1 CASSNEKGALSEAFF TGCGCCAGCAGCAATGAGAAGGGGGCCCTAAGTGAAGCTTTCTTT
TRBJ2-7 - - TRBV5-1 CASSLASEDLAYEQYF TGCGCCAGCAGCTTGGCCTCGGAGGATCTTGCCTACGAGCAGTACTTC
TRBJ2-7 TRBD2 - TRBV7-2 CASSPRLAGPYEQYF TGTGCCAGCAGCCCGAGACTAGCGGGACCCTACGAGCAGTACTTC
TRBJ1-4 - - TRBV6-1 CASSEYGGTNEKLFF TGTGCCAGCAGTGAATACGGGGGGACTAATGAAAAACTGTTTTTT
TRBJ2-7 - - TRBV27 CASSLLRTVSYEQYF TGTGCCAGCAGTTTATTAAGGACAGTGTCCTACGAGCAGTACTTC
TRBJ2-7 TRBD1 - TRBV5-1 CASRFRDRADEQYF TGCGCCAGCAGATTCCGGGACAGGGCGGACGAGCAGTACTTC
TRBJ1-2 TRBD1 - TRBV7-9 CASSQDRGGTYGYTF TGTGCCAGCAGCCAAGACAGGGGGGGAACCTATGGCTACACCTTC
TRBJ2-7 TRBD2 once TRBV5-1 CASSWTSDEQYF TGCGCCAGCAGCTGGACTAGCGACGAGCAGTACTTC
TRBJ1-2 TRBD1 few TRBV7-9 CASSLAAGQGGYTF TGTGCCAGCAGCTTAGCGGCGGGACAGGGAGGCTACACCTTC
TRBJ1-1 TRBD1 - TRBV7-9 CASSLAGTGEAFF TGTGCCAGCAGCTTAGCGGGGACAGGGGAAGCTTTCTTT
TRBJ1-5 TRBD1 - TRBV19 CASSAKAGGMGNQPQHF TGTGCCAGTAGTGCTAAAGCAGGGGGAATGGGCAATCAGCCCCAGCATTTT